This T cell receptor beta chain was sequenced in a study of beta chain features in type 1 diabetes. This clone has a single count. Sequencing targeted expressed TCRB transcripts, as all isolated RNA had been reverse transcribed. Profiling relied on immunoSEQ multiplex PCR, and the TCRdb table lists in-frame clones only, not all of them. The sample yields around 200,000 clones, 10% to 15% seen once. Specimen: central memory CD4+ T cells from blood. The TCR was taken from a woman aged 18-30 years in good health.

The CDR3 region is CASSAGGQGVYEQYF. The CDR3 coding sequence is TGTGCCAGCAGTGCAGGGGGACAGGGTGTTTACGAGCAGTACTTC. The rearrangement links TRBV6-1 to TRBJ2-7; 9 bases map to TRBD1. Germline V CDR1 and CDR2: MNHNS, SASEGT. The V segment lost 4 bases and the J segment 4 bases; nucleotides outside the gene matches: 8. The CDR3 length is 15 residues.